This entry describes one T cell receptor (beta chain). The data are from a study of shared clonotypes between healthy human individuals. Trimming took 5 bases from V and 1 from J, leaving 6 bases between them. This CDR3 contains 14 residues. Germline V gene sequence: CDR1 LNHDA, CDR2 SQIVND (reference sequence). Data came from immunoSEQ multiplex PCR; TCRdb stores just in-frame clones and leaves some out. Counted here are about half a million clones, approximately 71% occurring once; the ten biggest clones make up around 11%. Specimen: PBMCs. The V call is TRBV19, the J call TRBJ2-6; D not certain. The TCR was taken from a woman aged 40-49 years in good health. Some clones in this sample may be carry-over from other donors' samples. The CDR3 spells CASSPGSGANVLTF. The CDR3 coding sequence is TGTGCCAGTAGTCCCGGGTCTGGGGCCAACGTCCTGACTTTC.